The 25 T cell receptor beta chains below come from one sample, sequenced in a study of blood T cell repertoires in COVID-19 (dated by TCRdb to about 2020). Library preparation used the immunoSEQ multiplex PCR assay. The clones in this table, taken by TCRdb from immuneACCESS, are in-frame only. Not every clone is retained; where verified, under half of the shortfall comes from an unresolved V gene, and the cause of the rest is unknown. For this sample there are approximately 150,000 clones; around 88% appear just once. Of the sample, less than 2% falls within the top ten clones. Sample: peripheral blood. Source of these receptors: an older woman with acute or convalescent COVID-19.

The J gene is TRBJ2-7, the V gene TRBV5-1; weak D call: TRBD1 (6 bases). The germline CDR1 and CDR2 sequences are SGHRS and YFSETQ. V was trimmed by 1 base and J by 2 bases, leaving 19 bases between them. The CDR3 sequence is 17 residues long. CDR3 loop: CASSLTVDRIQTYEQYF. CDR3 in DNA: TGCGCCAGCAGCTTGACGGTCGACAGGATACAAACCTACGAGCAGTACTTC.

The table lists this clone with a count of one. The chain links TRBV7-2 to TRBJ1-3; D unclear. The CDR3 has 13 residues. The V end lost 4 bases, the J end lost 4 bases, and 8 bases lay between the germline ends. CDR1 SGHTA and CDR2 FQGNSA come from the germline V gene. The CDR3 DNA is TGTGCCAGCAGCTCATTTTCCGGAAACACCATATATTTT. Translating gives CASSSFSGNTIYF. The full variable domain, rest sourced from reference TRBV7-2 and TRBJ1-3, is GAGVSQSPSNKVTEKGKDVELRCDPISGHTALYWYRQSLGQGLEFLIYFQGNSAPDKSGLPSDRFSAERTGGSVSTLTIQRTQQEDSAVYLCASSSFSGNTIYFGEGSWLTVV.

J is TRBJ2-3 and V is TRBV4-1; D may be TRBD1 (5 bases). The V end was cut by 0 bases, the J end by 3 bases, with 13 bases between. Germline V gene lookup returns CDR1 MGHRA and CDR2 YSYEKL. The CDR3 length is 16 residues. The CDR3 is CASSQEGQERTDTQYF. CDR3 bases: TGCGCCAGCAGCCAAGAGGGGCAGGAGAGAACAGATACGCAGTATTTT.

This clone was seen more than once but under ten times. The chain carries TRBV9 and TRBJ2-3, with D possibly matching TRBD2 (6 bases). Germline CDR1 is SGDLS and CDR2 is YYNGEE. The CDR3 sequence is 17 residues long. V was trimmed by 0 bases and J by 1 base, leaving 15 bases between them. The CDR3 DNA is TGTGCCAGCAGCGTAGGGGGAGGAGGGCGGGGCACAGATACGCAGTATTTT. Its translation: CASSVGGGGRGTDTQYF.

The chain recombines TRBV7-9 with TRBJ1-2; D is ambiguous. The CDR3 runs 13 residues. Trimming removed 5 bases from V and 1 base from J, with 8 bases in between. The germline V gene has CDR1 SEHNR and CDR2 FQNEAQ (reference sequence). The DNA of the CDR3 is TGTGCCAGCAGCCCGGGATATAACTATGGCTACACCTTC. Protein: CASSPGYNYGYTF.

This clone has a count of ten or more. This chain links TRBV28 with TRBJ2-1, with 8 bases that match TRBD1. The CDR3 is 19 residues long. Trimming at V came to 0 bases and at J to 1 base, leaving 11 bases not matched to a gene. Germline assignment: CDR1 MDHEN and CDR2 SYDVKM. The CDR3 here is CASSLWLGIGQGSYNEQFF. CDR3 sequence (DNA): TGTGCCAGCAGTTTATGGCTAGGAATAGGACAGGGATCCTACAATGAGCAGTTCTTC. The full variable domain, with the rest looked up from reference TRBV28 and TRBJ2-1, is DVKVTQSSRYLVKRTGEKVFLECVQDMDHENMFWYRQDPGLGLRLIYFSYDVKMKEKGDIPEGYSVSREKKERFSLILESASTNQTSMYLCASSLWLGIGQGSYNEQFFGPGTRLTVL.

As DNA, the CDR3 is TGTGCCAGCAGCTTACGGGTTAGGACAGGGAGGGAGAATGAAAAACTGTTTTTT. Translating it yields CASSLRVRTGRENEKLFF. This chain uses TRBV11-2 with TRBJ1-4; TRBD1 matches 8 bases. The CDR3 length is 18 residues. The V segment lost 2 bases and the J segment 5 bases; nucleotides outside the gene matches: 13. Germline CDR1 reads SGHAT; CDR2 reads FQNNGV.

The chain employs TRBV9 and TRBJ1-2, with D unclear. Germline lookup yields CDR1 SGDLS and CDR2 YYNGEE. V was shortened by 4 bases and J by 0 bases, with 13 bases between the two germline ends. The length of the CDR3 is 15 residues. This CDR3 reads CASSRERGTNYGYTF. DNA for the CDR3: TGTGCCAGCAGCCGCGAGCGGGGAACTAACTATGGCTACACCTTC.

The chain uses TRBV10-3 and TRBJ2-3; TRBD2 matches 8 bases. CDR1 ENHRY and CDR2 SYGVKD come from the germline V gene. After removal of 5 bases from V and 0 bases from J, the junction contained 10 bases not matched to a gene. The CDR3 is made up of 17 amino acids. In nucleotides, the CDR3 is TGTGCCATCAGTCCGGGCGGGGGGCGAACTAGCACAGATACGCAGTATTTT. Residues: CAISPGGGRTSTDTQYF.

In its sample, this clone was seen once. The genes are TRBV4-2 and TRBJ2-7; 9 bases line up with TRBD1. Germline CDR1 LGHNA, CDR2 YNFKEQ. The J segment lost 4 bases and the V segment lost 0 bases, leaving 4 bases of the junction unmatched. The CDR3 runs to 15 residues. This CDR3 reads CASSQEGTGLYEQYF. CDR3 in DNA: TGTGCCAGCAGCCAAGAGGGGACAGGGCTATACGAGCAGTACTTC.

The V gene is TRBV7-9, the J gene TRBJ2-1; TRBD2 is a possible D gene (5 bases). With 5 bases removed from V and 2 bases from J, the gap between germline ends came to 16 bases. CDR1 is SEHNR, CDR2 FQNEAQ, per germline (reference sequence). The CDR3 loop spans 16 amino acids. CDR3 protein: CASSPVRGPTYNEQFF. For the CDR3, the DNA is TGTGCCAGCAGCCCAGTCCGGGGTCCAACCTACAATGAGCAGTTCTTC.

The chain recombines TRBV5-6 with TRBJ2-7, with 13 bases matching TRBD2. Losses at the gene ends were 4 bases for V and 7 bases for J; bases not matched to a gene: 5. CDR1 and CDR2 (germline): SGHDT, YYEEEE. This CDR3 spans 14 amino acids. CDR3 sequence (DNA): TGTGCCAGCAGCCCGGGACTAGCGGGGTCGGAGCAGTACTTC. Protein product: CASSPGLAGSEQYF. Filled out from reference TRBV5-6 and TRBJ2-7, the complete variable domain reads DAGVTQSPTHLIKTRGQQVTLRCSPKSGHDTVSWYQQALGQGPQFIFQYYEEEERQRGNFPDRFSGHQFPNYSSELNVNALLLGDSALYLCASSPGLAGSEQYFGPGTRLTVT.

This chain joins TRBV5-4 and TRBJ2-3; TRBD1 might be the D (6 bases). The CDR3 runs 15 residues. From germline, CDR1 is SGHNT and CDR2 YYREEE (reference sequence). V was shortened by 2 bases and J by 2 bases, with 12 bases between the two germline ends. The DNA for the CDR3 is TGTGCCAGCAGCTTTCAGGGGACAAACACAGATACGCAGTATTTT. It specifies CASSFQGTNTDTQYF.

The rearrangement uses TRBV7-2 and TRBJ2-7, with 8 bases lining up with TRBD2. Trimming removed 0 bases from V and 6 bases from J; junction bases left unmatched: 10. Germline V CDR1 and CDR2: SGHTA, FQGNSA. This CDR3 has 16 residues. The CDR3 nucleotides read TGTGCCAGCAGCTTAGCTCCCCCCAGCGGGGGTAGCGAGCAGTACTTC. It specifies CASSLAPPSGGSEQYF.

This chain links TRBV27 with TRBJ1-5, with 7 bases that match TRBD1. The V gene's germline CDR1 is MNHEY and CDR2 SMNVEV (reference sequence). V dropped 3 bases and J dropped 1; count of bases not matched to a gene: 0. CDR3 length: 14 residues. The DNA of the CDR3 is TGTGCCAGCAGTTTGACAGGGAGCAATCAGCCCCAGCATTTT. Translating gives CASSLTGSNQPQHF.

The J gene is TRBJ1-2, the V gene TRBV11-2; 8 bases are a match to TRBD1. The trim removed 2 bases at V and 8 bases at J, leaving 4 bases unmatched. The CDR3 has 13 residues. CDR1 and CDR2 from the germline V gene are SGHAT and FQNNGV. The CDR3 loop is CASSLSTGEGYTF. Written as DNA, the CDR3 is TGTGCCAGCAGCTTATCGACAGGGGAGGGCTACACCTTC.

This chain joins TRBV7-9 and TRBJ1-2; 8 nucleotides align to TRBD1. The CDR3 extends over 16 amino acids. Trimming at V came to 0 bases and at J to 7 bases, leaving 10 bases not matched to a gene. Per germline, CDR1 SEHNR and CDR2 FQNEAQ (reference sequence). CDR3 nucleotides: TGTGCCAGCAGCTTAGCGGACAGGGTAAAGTTCTTTGGCTACACCTTC. Amino acids: CASSLADRVKFFGYTF.

This clone is a singleton in its sample. This chain uses TRBV6-5 with TRBJ1-6, with TRBD1 matching over 9 bases. The CDR3 is made up of 14 amino acids. Germline V gene data show CDR1 as MNHEY and CDR2 as SVGAGI. After removal of 6 bases from V and 10 bases from J, the junction contained 7 bases not matched to a gene. The CDR3 here is CASRGQGIRSPLHF. In DNA form, the CDR3 reads TGTGCCAGCAGAGGACAGGGGATAAGATCACCCCTCCACTTT.

This clone has just one count. The V gene is TRBV24-1, the J gene TRBJ1-2; 8 bases match TRBD1. Germline V gives CDR1 KGHDR, CDR2 SFDVKD. CDR3 length: 15 residues. Trimming removed 3 bases from V and 4 bases from J; junction bases left unmatched: 6. The CDR3 is CATSDGMTGAYGYTF. CDR3 coding DNA: TGTGCCACCAGTGATGGGATGACAGGGGCCTATGGCTACACCTTC.

The chain's CDR3 is CASSLSTGTIAEAFF. For the CDR3, the DNA is TGTGCCAGCAGCTTATCAACAGGGACTATCGCTGAAGCTTTCTTT. The chain employs TRBV11-2 and TRBJ1-1; possible D gene TRBD1, 6 bases. Between the trimmed V and J ends, which lost 2 bases and 6 bases, there was a span of 16 bases. Germline V lookup: CDR1 SGHAT, CDR2 FQNNGV. This CDR3 contains 15 residues.

This chain connects TRBV7-9 to TRBJ2-7, with D tentatively TRBD1 (6 bases). Trimming took 5 bases from V and 5 from J, leaving 19 bases between them. CDR1 is SEHNR, CDR2 FQNEAQ, per germline (reference sequence). This CDR3 region has 15 residues. The CDR3 coding sequence is TGTGCCAGCAGCCTACAAACAGGGCGCGAAAACGAGCAGTACTTC. The encoded protein is CASSLQTGRENEQYF.

CDR3: CASSIQAGEQFF. The CDR3, as DNA: TGTGCCAGCTCGATTCAAGCGGGGGAGCAGTTCTTC. The rearrangement joins TRBV18 to TRBJ2-1, with 7 bases matching TRBD2. This CDR3 is 12 amino acids long. Per the germline V gene, CDR1 is KGHSH and CDR2 is LQKENI. V shed 6 bases, J shed 10 bases, and the junction held 6 bases outside the gene matches.

The V call is TRBV7-9, the J call TRBJ1-4, with D possibly TRBD1 on 5 matching bases. The length of the CDR3 is 17 residues. Deletions cut 5 bases from V and 3 bases from J, with 19 bases between. Germline V gene sequence: CDR1 SEHNR, CDR2 FQNEAQ (reference sequence). Written as DNA, the CDR3 is TGTGCCAGCAGCGGAGTGGGGGGAAAGGCTGCTAATGAAAAACTGTTTTTT. It translates to CASSGVGGKAANEKLFF. Supplemented by reference TRBV7-9 and TRBJ1-4, the full variable domain reads DTGVSQNPRHKITKRGQNVTFRCDPISEHNRLYWYRQTLGQGPEFLTYFQNEAQLEKSRLLSDRFSAERPKGSFSTLEIQRTEQGDSAMYLCASSGVGGKAANEKLFFGSGTQLSVL.

The chain employs TRBV4-1 and TRBJ1-5; 7 positions agree with TRBD1. V gave up 1 base and J gave up 2 bases; unmatched junction bases: 8. This CDR3 comprises 17 residues. Germline V gives CDR1 MGHRA, CDR2 YSYEKL. CDR3 loop: CASSQVRDSLGNQPQHF. CDR3 coding DNA: TGCGCCAGCAGCCAAGTTCGGGACAGTTTGGGCAATCAGCCCCAGCATTTT.

CDR3 amino acids: CASSEFARDYGYTF. CDR3 nucleotide sequence: TGTGCCAGCAGTGAATTCGCCAGGGACTATGGCTACACCTTC. The chain couples TRBV2 to TRBJ1-2, with D possibly matching TRBD1 (5 bases). Germline assignment: CDR1 SNHLY and CDR2 FYNNEI. V was shortened by 2 bases and J by 3 bases, with 10 bases between the two germline ends. The CDR3 is made up of 14 amino acids.